This T cell receptor (beta chain) derives from a study of cytomegalovirus exposure and HLA in healthy donors. Study conclusions and caveats: Some segments of the V type, notably TRBV6-2 and TRBV6-3, were excluded as indistinguishable. Altogether, 170 or so TCR beta chains were recorded as cytomegalovirus-associated.

As concerns this clone: Its target is not known.

CDR1 is ENHRY, CDR2 SYGVKD, per germline. The CDR3 length is 16 residues. J lost 11 bases, V lost 3 bases, and 17 bases had no gene match. A multiplex PCR was run with 60 Vbeta primers and 13 Jbeta primers. Measured with immunoSEQ multiplex PCR; TCRdb has only the in-frame clones, and not every one. This table holds 130,000 to 150,000 clones, roughly four fifths found once. The chain carries TRBV10-3 and TRBJ1-1; 8 nucleotides match TRBD1. This receptor was identified in a human donor in good health. Sequenced sample: PBMCs. The CDR3 reads CAISDPRMDRVLGAFF. CDR3 sequence (DNA): TGTGCCATCAGTGACCCCCGGATGGACAGGGTCTTAGGGGCTTTCTTT.